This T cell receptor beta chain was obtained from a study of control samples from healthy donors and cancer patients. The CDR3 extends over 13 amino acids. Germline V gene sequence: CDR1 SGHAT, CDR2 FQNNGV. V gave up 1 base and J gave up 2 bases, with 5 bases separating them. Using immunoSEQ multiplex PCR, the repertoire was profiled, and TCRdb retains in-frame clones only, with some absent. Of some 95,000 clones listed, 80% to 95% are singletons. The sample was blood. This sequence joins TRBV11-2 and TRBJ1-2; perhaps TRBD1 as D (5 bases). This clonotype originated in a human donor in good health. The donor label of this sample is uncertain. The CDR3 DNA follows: TGTGCCAGCAGCTTAGGACAGAACTATGGCTACACCTTC. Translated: CASSLGQNYGYTF.